The 11 T cell receptor beta chains below were found in one sample sequenced in a study of Graves' ophthalmopathy and Graves' hyperthyroidism. Transcripts of RNA were the source for amplifying TCR beta CDR3 regions. HTBI-primed first-round RT-PCR preceded second-round multiplex PCR. MiXCR, run by TCRdb on the multiplex PCR reads, gives a single entry per CDR3 protein. The table lists 200,000 to 250,000 distinct CDR3 sequences, 20% to 25% of them singletons. The material sequenced was peripheral blood. All receptors derive from a woman aged 45-59 years with Graves' ophthalmopathy.

Ten or more counts support this clonotype. The V call is TRBV20-1, the J call TRBJ2-5, with 7 bases matching TRBD2. The CDR3 loop spans 12 amino acids. Germline V gene sequence: CDR1 DFQATT, CDR2 SNEGSKA (reference sequence). V was clipped by 4 bases and J by 5 bases; unmatched bases: 4. CDR3 nucleotide sequence: TGCAGTGCTAAGGAGGGAGGGGAGACCCAGTACTTC. Its translation: CSAKEGGETQYF.

There are many counts of this clonotype. The gene calls are TRBV29-1 and TRBJ1-2; D is perhaps TRBD1 (6 bases). The V gene's germline CDR1 is SQVTM and CDR2 ANQGSEA. CDR3 length: 15 residues. The V gene lost 6 bases and the J gene lost 8 bases, with 25 bases spanning the gap. Here the CDR3 DNA reads TGCAGCGTCACACCGAGGGACAATCAACCTGTGGGCTACACCTTC. Residues: CSVTPRDNQPVGYTF.

This clonotype was counted only a few times. The chain links TRBV9 to TRBJ1-3; D not certain. Germline-derived CDR1 and CDR2 are SGDLS and YYNGEE. V was trimmed by 1 base and J by 2 bases, leaving 4 bases between them. This CDR3 comprises 13 residues. CDR3 residues: CASSVLPGNTIYF. CDR3 bases: TGTGCCAGCAGCGTATTACCTGGAAACACCATATATTTT.

V and J are TRBV28 and TRBJ1-2; D is unclear. The germline CDR1 and CDR2 sequences are MDHEN and SYDVKM. V lost 2 bases to trimming and J lost 4 bases, with 11 bases between them. CDR3 length: 14 amino acids. The CDR3 DNA reads TGTGCCAGCAGTTTAGGCAGGTTATCCTATGGCTACACCTTC. Its protein product is CASSLGRLSYGYTF.

This clonotype appeared many times. The chain employs TRBV3-1 and TRBJ1-2; D not certain. CDR1 is LGHDT and CDR2 is YNNKEL in the germline V gene (reference sequence). Deletions cut 1 base from V and 3 bases from J, with 15 bases between. The CDR3 is made up of 16 amino acids. CDR3 sequence reads: CASSQGRAKPYYGYTF. The CDR3 coding sequence is TGTGCCAGCAGCCAAGGACGGGCAAAACCTTACTATGGCTACACCTTC. The full variable domain, with the rest looked up from reference TRBV3-1 and TRBJ1-2, is DTAVSQTPKYLVTQMGNDKSIKCEQNLGHDTMYWYKQDSKKFLKIMFSYNNKELIINETVPNRFSPKSPDKAHLNLHINSLELGDSAVYFCASSQGRAKPYYGYTFGSGTRLTVV.

This clonotype was seen repeatedly, ten times or more. V is TRBV25-1 and J is TRBJ2-2; the match to TRBD1 covers 8 bases. This CDR3 contains 13 residues. CDR1 and CDR2 (germline): MGHDK, SYGVNS. V was clipped by 4 bases and J by 7 bases; unmatched bases: 2. This chain's CDR3 is CASSGQGIGELFF. In nucleotides, the CDR3 is TGTGCCAGCAGTGGACAGGGGATCGGGGAGCTGTTTTTT.

In this sample, this clonotype turned up many times. The J gene is TRBJ2-1, the V gene TRBV11-3; D is unresolved. V gave up 0 bases and J gave up 6 bases, with 9 bases separating them. Germline lookup yields CDR1 SGHNT and CDR2 YENEEA. This CDR3 is built from 14 residues. The CDR3, as DNA: TGTGCCAGCAGCTTAGAATCCAGGATCAATGAGCAGTTCTTC. Its protein product is CASSLESRINEQFF.

This clonotype has a handful of counts. This chain joins TRBV6-5 and TRBJ2-5; tentative D call: TRBD1 (5 bases). Trimming removed 4 bases at V and 2 bases at J, with 8 bases between. The CDR3 sequence is 13 residues long. In germline, CDR1 is MNHEY, CDR2 SVGAGI. CDR3 nucleotide sequence: TGTGCCAGCAGTTTCGGACATCAAGAGACCCAGTACTTC. This translates into CASSFGHQETQYF.

This clonotype was counted only a few times. The chain joins TRBV11-2 to TRBJ2-2, with 15 bases fitting TRBD2. The ends lost 4 bases at V and 6 bases at J; junction bases unmatched: 6. The CDR3 runs to 17 residues. Germline V gene lookup returns CDR1 SGHAT and CDR2 FQNNGV. CDR3 residues: CASSSGLAGGPSGELFF. The CDR3 DNA reads TGTGCCAGCAGCTCCGGACTAGCGGGAGGGCCCTCCGGGGAGCTGTTTTTT.

This clonotype was seen at least ten times. The chain links TRBV20-1 to TRBJ1-2, with TRBD1 matching over 10 bases. The CDR3 runs to 15 residues. The junction had 7 bases not matched to a gene; V was cut back by 0 bases and J by 6 bases. CDR1 and CDR2 from the germline V gene are DFQATT and SNEGSKA (reference sequence). The DNA for the CDR3 is TGCAGTGCTAGAGATGAGACAGGGGGCGCAGATGGCTACACCTTC. Translated: CSARDETGGADGYTF.

CDR3 residues: CSARDSNYEQYF. DNA of the CDR3: TGCAGTGCCAGGGACTCCAACTACGAGCAGTACTTC. The J gene is TRBJ2-7, the V gene TRBV20-1; the D gene is possibly TRBD2 (6 bases). The CDR3 spans 12 residues. In germline, CDR1 is DFQATT, CDR2 SNEGSKA (reference sequence). The ends were cut back, 6 bases at V and 3 bases at J, with 12 bases in the middle.